This TCR beta chain is from a study of blood T cell repertoires in COVID-19. This clone was detected only a few times. The table came from immunoSEQ multiplex PCR; TCRdb's copy has only in-frame clones and leaves some out. The repertoire holds about 400,000 clones, 87% seen once, with approximately 2% in the top ten. CDR1 and CDR2 from the germline V gene are KGHSH and LQKENI. V was pared by 3 bases and J by 10 bases, with 2 bases of the junction left unmatched. The CDR3 is 11 amino acids. Sample: PBMCs or T cells enriched from blood (not recorded which). The chain combines TRBV18 with TRBJ1-2; 7 bases map to TRBD1. This receptor was obtained from a woman aged 18-29 years with acute COVID-19. In DNA form, the CDR3 reads TGTGCCAGCTCACCGGACAGGTACTACACCTTC. It is translated as CASSPDRYYTF.